A selection of T cell receptor beta chains follows, all from one sample in a study of T-cell memory formation after mild COVID-19. TCRdb reanalysed the 5' RACE reads using MiXCR and keeps one entry per CDR3 protein. Of some 280,000 distinct CDR3 sequences in the sample, under 20% were seen once. Sequencing used PBMCs or a T cell subset sorted from them (not recorded which). The receptors were gathered from a man aged 18 to 29 who had mild COVID-19 (a few samples of this study predate the infection). Cell type and time point are not known. The CDR3 runs from the conserved cysteine through the conserved F or W. The D gene is left open where the match is weak. Clone size is given for some rows only: seen once, a few or many times, or a class if the clone is expanded.

v_call	clone_size	j_call	d_call	cdr3_nt	cdr3_aa
TRBV4-2	.	TRBJ1-5	TRBD1	TGTGCCAGCAGCCTCCTGGACAGGGATAGCAATCAGCCCCAGCATTTT	CASSLLDRDSNQPQHF
TRBV6-5	few	TRBJ1-1	.	TGTGCCAGCAGTTACTCATGGGCGGTGGGGAACACTGAAGCTTTCTTT	CASSYSWAVGNTEAFF
TRBV2	few	TRBJ2-7	TRBD2	TGTGCCAGCACTCAACTAGCGGGGGTAACGTACGAGCAGTACTTC	CASTQLAGVTYEQYF
TRBV12-3/TRBV12-4	.	TRBJ1-1	TRBD1	TGTGCCAGCAGACTCGGACAGGGCAACACTGAAGCTTTCTTT	CASRLGQGNTEAFF
TRBV4-3	few	TRBJ2-2	TRBD2	TGCGCCAGCAGCCAAGAGTTGCCGGGGGGGTCCACCGGGGAGCTGTTTTTT	CASSQELPGGSTGELFF
TRBV6-6	.	TRBJ1-4	TRBD1	TGTGCCAGCAGTCCTCTCACAGGGGGCAGTGCGGACGAAAAACTGTTTTTT	CASSPLTGGSADEKLFF
TRBV7-2	many	TRBJ1-4	TRBD1	TGTGCCAGCAGCCGTGGACAGGGTGGAGAAAAACTGTTTTTT	CASSRGQGGEKLFF
TRBV20-1	.	TRBJ2-3	TRBD2	TGCAGTGCTGAACAGACTAGCGGGGGCGGAGATACGCAGTATTTT	CSAEQTSGGGDTQYF
TRBV24-1	few	TRBJ2-5	.	TGTGCCACCAGCTCTCAGGGTCCGGAGACCCAGTACTTC	CATSSQGPETQYF
TRBV7-9	few	TRBJ1-4	TRBD1	TGTGCCAGCAGCTCGACAGGGTGGGATGAAAAACTGTTTTTT	CASSSTGWDEKLFF
TRBV7-9	few	TRBJ2-1	.	TGTGCCAGCAGCTTACGTGGGGACTCCCCGTGGAATGAGCAGTTCTTC	CASSLRGDSPWNEQFF
TRBV11-1	.	TRBJ1-1	.	TGTGCCAGCAGCGCCCTGCACCATGAAGCTTTCTTT	CASSALHHEAFF
TRBV12-3/TRBV12-4	few	TRBJ2-2	TRBD1	TGTGCCAGTGGACAGGGCCTCACCGGGGAGCTGTTTTTT	CASGQGLTGELFF
TRBV6-2/TRBV6-3	.	TRBJ1-2	TRBD1	TGTGCCAGCAGTCCCATTAACAGGGGGCCTAACTATGGCTACACCTTC	CASSPINRGPNYGYTF
TRBV5-1	.	TRBJ2-3	.	TGCGCCAGCAGCCCGGACCAAACCCGCCGCGGGCAGTATTTT	CASSPDQTRRGQYF
TRBV5-1	few	TRBJ1-2	.	TGCGCCAGCAGCTTTCACACGTTCTCCTCTGGCTACACCTTC	CASSFHTFSSGYTF
TRBV6-1	few	TRBJ2-7	TRBD1	TGTGCCACGGGACAGGGGAGGACCTACGAGCAGTACTTC	CATGQGRTYEQYF